Following are 3 T cell receptor beta chains from one sample sequenced in a study of T cell changes during pregnancy in multiple sclerosis. TCRdb's table, derived via immunoSEQ multiplex PCR, lists solely in-frame clones and lacks some. The sample records tens of thousands of clones, about 91% being singletons. The sequencing used peripheral blood, collected after pregnancy. The source is a female donor in good health, enrolled as a control in a pregnancy study.

This clone was seen only once. This chain uses TRBV2 with TRBJ1-6; TRBD1 is a possible D gene (6 bases). Germline lookup yields CDR1 SNHLY and CDR2 FYNNEI. This CDR3 has 13 residues. V was cut by 7 bases and J by 7 bases, with 11 bases left in between. The CDR3 reads CASKQGWNSPLHF. CDR3 bases: TGTGCCAGCAAGCAGGGGTGGAATTCACCCCTCCACTTT.

The chain combines TRBV7-2 with TRBJ1-2, with 11 positions matching TRBD1. The V gene end was trimmed by 1 base and the J gene end by 7 bases; junction bases not matched to a gene: 5. Germline loops: CDR1 SGHTA, CDR2 FQGNSA. The CDR3 sequence is 15 residues long. The CDR3 spells CASSLGPDRGLGYTF. In DNA, the CDR3 is TGTGCCAGCAGCTTAGGCCCGGACAGGGGGCTTGGCTACACCTTC.

The gene calls are TRBV14 and TRBJ2-7, with TRBD2 matching over 7 bases. Unmatched junction bases numbered 6, after V lost 4 bases and J lost 6 bases. CDR3 length: 13 residues. Germline V gene data show CDR1 as SGHDN and CDR2 as FVKESK. CDR3 protein: CASSLQWGGEQYF. For the CDR3, the DNA is TGTGCCAGCAGCCTCCAATGGGGGGGCGAGCAGTACTTC.